What follows is one TCR beta chain and its context. HPV was found by MY09/MY11 PCR and dot-blot genotyping. This record comes from a study of T cells in women clearing cervical HPV infection. Across the study: HLA type stays a possible confounder, typing being limited.

Method: immunoSEQ multiplex PCR; TCRdb's copy keeps in-frame clones and lacks some. The sample includes 29,000 or so clones. Material: blood buffy coat. This receptor was obtained from a woman aged 18 to 75 with a cervical HPV16 infection that either progressed to CIN3+ or cleared (not recorded which).

CDR3 sequence: CSASLAGGGNEQFF. CDR3 bases read: TGCAGTGCTAGTCTAGCGGGAGGAGGTAATGAG. The rearrangement uses TRBV20-1 and TRBJ2-1, with 11 bases that match TRBD2. Read data end 3 residues before the CDR3 end; the end is taken from the germline J gene. The CDR3 loop spans 14 amino acids. Trimming cost V 3 bases and J 7 bases; bases outside gene matches: 5. Germline CDR1 DFQATT, CDR2 SNEGSKA (reference sequence).